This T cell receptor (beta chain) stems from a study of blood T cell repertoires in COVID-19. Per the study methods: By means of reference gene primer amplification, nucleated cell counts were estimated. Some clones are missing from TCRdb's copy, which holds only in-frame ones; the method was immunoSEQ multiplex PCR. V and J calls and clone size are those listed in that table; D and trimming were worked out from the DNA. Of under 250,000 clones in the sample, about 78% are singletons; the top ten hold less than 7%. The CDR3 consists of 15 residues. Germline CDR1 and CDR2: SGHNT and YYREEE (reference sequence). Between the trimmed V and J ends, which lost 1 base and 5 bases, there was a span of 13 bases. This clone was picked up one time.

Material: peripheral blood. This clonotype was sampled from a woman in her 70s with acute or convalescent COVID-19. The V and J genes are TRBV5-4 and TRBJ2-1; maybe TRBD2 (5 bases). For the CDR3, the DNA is TGTGCCAGCAGCTTGAGCCTAGCTGGGGACAATGAGCAGTTCTTC. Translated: CASSLSLAGDNEQFF.